This T cell receptor (beta chain) was recovered during a study of T cell responses to AZD1222 COVID-19 vaccine. General study findings and limits: Nearly half of spike-specific TCRs reportedly go after variant regions that carry no mutations. Baseline seropositivity occurred in only a handful of AZD1222 recipients. It should be noted that donors were predominantly white British and more often female, and clonal diversity was possibly underestimated.

Data came from immunoSEQ multiplex PCR; TCRdb stores just in-frame clones and leaves some out. The sample lists more than 150,000 clones, more than 80% occurring once. This clone was observed a handful of times. Its antigen is currently unknown. The sample here was peripheral blood, taken on day 0 of AZD1222 vaccination. The sequence was obtained from an adult in good health.

CDR3 residues: CASSLLAGENEQYF. The CDR3 nucleotides read TGCGCCAGCAGCTTACTAGCGGGAGAAAACGAGCAGTACTTC. The V gene is TRBV5-1, the J gene TRBJ2-7, with TRBD2 matching 11 bases. Germline V CDR1 and CDR2: SGHRS, YFSETQ. V dropped 2 bases and J dropped 5; count of bases not matched to a gene: 3. The CDR3 sequence is 14 residues long.